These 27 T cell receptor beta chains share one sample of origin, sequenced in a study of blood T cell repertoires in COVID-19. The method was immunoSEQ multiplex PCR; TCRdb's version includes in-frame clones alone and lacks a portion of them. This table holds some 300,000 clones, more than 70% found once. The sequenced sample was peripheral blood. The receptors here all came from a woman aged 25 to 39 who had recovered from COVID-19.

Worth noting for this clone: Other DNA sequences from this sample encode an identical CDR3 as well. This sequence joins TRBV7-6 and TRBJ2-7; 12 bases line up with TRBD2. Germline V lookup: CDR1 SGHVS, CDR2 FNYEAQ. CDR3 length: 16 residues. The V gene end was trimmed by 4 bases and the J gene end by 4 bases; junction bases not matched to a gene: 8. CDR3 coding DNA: TGTGCCAGCAGCTCATCGACTAGCGGGGGAACTTACGAGCAGTACTTC. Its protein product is CASSSSTSGGTYEQYF.

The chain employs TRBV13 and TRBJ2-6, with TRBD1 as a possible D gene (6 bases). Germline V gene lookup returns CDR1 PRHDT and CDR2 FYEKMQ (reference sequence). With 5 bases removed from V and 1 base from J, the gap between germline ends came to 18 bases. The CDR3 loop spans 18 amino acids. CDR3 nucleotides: TGTGCCAGCAGCCCCGGGGACCTAACAGGGTCTGGGGCCAACGTCCTGACTTTC. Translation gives CASSPGDLTGSGANVLTF.

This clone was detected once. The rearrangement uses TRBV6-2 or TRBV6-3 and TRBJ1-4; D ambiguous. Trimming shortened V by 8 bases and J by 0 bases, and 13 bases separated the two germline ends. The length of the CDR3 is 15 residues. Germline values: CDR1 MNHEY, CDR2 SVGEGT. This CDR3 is CASGLNTATNEKLFF. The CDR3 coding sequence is TGTGCCAGCGGCCTGAATACGGCAACTAATGAAAAACTGTTTTTT.

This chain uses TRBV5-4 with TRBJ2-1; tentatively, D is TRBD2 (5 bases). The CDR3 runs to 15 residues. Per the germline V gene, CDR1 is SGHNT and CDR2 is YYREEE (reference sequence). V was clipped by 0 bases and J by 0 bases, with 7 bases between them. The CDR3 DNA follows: TGTGCCAGCAGCTTGGTCGGGGACTCCTACAATGAGCAGTTCTTC. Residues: CASSLVGDSYNEQFF.

The chain's CDR3 is CAGAVRSHNSPLHF. Here the CDR3 DNA reads TGTGCCGGGGCGGTCAGGAGCCATAATTCACCCCTCCACTTT. The rearrangement links TRBV28 to TRBJ1-6; a weak D match, TRBD1 (5 bases). The CDR3 contains 14 residues. The ends were cut back, 11 bases at V and 5 bases at J, with 16 bases in the middle. Germline V gene lookup returns CDR1 MDHEN and CDR2 SYDVKM.

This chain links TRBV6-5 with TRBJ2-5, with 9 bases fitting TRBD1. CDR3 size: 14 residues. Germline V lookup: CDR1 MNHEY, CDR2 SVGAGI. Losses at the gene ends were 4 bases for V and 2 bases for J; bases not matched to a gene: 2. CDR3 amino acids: CASSWTGEQETQYF. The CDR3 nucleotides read TGTGCCAGCAGTTGGACAGGGGAACAAGAGACCCAGTACTTC.

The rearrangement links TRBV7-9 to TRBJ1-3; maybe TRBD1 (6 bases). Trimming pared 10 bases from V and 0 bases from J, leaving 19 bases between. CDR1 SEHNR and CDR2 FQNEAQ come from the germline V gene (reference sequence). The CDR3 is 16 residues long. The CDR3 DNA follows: TGTGCCATCCGGACAGATCCCAGTTACTCTGGAAACACCATATATTTT. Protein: CAIRTDPSYSGNTIYF.

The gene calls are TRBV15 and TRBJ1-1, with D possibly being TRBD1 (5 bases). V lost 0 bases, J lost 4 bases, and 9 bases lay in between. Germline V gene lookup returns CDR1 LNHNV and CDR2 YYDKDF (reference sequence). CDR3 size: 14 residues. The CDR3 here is CATSRDPRVTEAFF. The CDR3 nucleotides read TGTGCCACCAGCAGAGATCCCAGGGTCACTGAAGCTTTCTTT.

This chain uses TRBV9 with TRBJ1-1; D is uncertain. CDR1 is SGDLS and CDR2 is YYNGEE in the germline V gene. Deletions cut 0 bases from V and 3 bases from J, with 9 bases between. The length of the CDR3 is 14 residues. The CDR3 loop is CASSVVSDYTEAFF. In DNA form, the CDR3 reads TGTGCCAGCAGCGTAGTTAGTGACTACACTGAAGCTTTCTTT.

The CDR3 region is CASSLDQGRDTTQYF. The CDR3 nucleotides read TGCGCCAGCAGCTTGGACCAGGGGCGCGATACGACCCAGTACTTC. This chain uses TRBV5-1 with TRBJ2-5, with D perhaps matching TRBD1 (6 bases). The CDR3 has 15 amino acids. Trimming shortened V by 0 bases and J by 7 bases, and 16 bases separated the two germline ends. Germline CDR1 SGHRS, CDR2 YFSETQ.

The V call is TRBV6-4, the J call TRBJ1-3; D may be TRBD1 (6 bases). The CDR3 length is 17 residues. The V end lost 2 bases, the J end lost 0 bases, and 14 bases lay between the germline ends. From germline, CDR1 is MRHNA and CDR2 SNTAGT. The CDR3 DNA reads TGTGCCAGCAGTGACAGCGACAGGACCAGCTCTGGAAACACCATATATTTT. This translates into CASSDSDRTSSGNTIYF.

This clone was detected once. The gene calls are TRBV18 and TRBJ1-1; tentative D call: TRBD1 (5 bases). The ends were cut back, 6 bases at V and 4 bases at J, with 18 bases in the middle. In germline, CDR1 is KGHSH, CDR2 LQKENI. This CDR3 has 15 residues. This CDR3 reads CASSTTSGQGTEAFF. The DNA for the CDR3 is TGTGCCAGCTCGACCACGTCAGGGCAGGGCACTGAAGCTTTCTTT.

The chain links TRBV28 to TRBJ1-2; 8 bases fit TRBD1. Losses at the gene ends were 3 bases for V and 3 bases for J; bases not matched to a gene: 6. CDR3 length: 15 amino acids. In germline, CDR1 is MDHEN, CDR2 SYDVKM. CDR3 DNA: TGTGCCAGCAGTTTCCACACAGGGGGTGACTATGGCTACACCTTC. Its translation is CASSFHTGGDYGYTF.

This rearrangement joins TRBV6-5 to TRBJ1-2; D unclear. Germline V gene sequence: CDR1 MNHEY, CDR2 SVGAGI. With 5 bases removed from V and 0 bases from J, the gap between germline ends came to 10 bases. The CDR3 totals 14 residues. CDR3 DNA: TGTGCCAGCAGTCAGGCTAAAGCTAACTATGGCTACACCTTC. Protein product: CASSQAKANYGYTF.

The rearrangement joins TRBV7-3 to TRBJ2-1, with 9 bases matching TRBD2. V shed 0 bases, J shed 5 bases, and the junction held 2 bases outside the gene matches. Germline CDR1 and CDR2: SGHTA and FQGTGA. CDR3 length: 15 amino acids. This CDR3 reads CASSLTLAGNNEQFF. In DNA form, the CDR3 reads TGTGCCAGCAGCTTAACCCTAGCGGGGAACAATGAGCAGTTCTTC.

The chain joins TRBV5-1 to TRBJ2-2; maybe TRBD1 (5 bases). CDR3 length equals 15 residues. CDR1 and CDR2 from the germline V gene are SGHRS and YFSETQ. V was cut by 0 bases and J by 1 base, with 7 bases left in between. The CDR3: CASSLGQKNTGELFF. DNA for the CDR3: TGCGCCAGCAGCTTGGGACAGAAGAACACCGGGGAGCTGTTTTTT.

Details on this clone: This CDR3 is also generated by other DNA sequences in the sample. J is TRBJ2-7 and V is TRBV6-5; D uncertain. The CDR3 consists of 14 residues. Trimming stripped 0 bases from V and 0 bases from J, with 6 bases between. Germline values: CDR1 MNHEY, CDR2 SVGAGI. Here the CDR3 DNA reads TGTGCCAGCAGTTACTCGCGGAGCTCCTACGAGCAGTACTTC. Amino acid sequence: CASSYSRSSYEQYF.

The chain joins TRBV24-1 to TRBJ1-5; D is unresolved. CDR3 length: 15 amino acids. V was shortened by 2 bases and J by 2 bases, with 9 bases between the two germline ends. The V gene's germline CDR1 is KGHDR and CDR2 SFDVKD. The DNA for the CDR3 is TGTGCCACCAGTGATTCGTACCAGGGCAATCAGCCCCAGCATTTT. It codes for CATSDSYQGNQPQHF.

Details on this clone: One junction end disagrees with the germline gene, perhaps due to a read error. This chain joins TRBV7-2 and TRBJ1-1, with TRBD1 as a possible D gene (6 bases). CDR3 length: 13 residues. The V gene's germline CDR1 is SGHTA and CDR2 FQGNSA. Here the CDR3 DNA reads TGTGCCAGCAGCTTTTCCGGACAGACCTCTAGTCTCTTT. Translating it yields CASSFSGQTSSLF.

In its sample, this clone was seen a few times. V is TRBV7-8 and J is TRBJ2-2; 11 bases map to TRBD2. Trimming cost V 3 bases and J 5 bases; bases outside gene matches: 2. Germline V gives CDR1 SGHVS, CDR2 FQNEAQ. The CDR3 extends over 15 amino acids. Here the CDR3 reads CASSFVAGGTGELFF. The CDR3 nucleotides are TGTGCCAGCAGCTTCGTAGCGGGGGGGACCGGGGAGCTGTTTTTT.

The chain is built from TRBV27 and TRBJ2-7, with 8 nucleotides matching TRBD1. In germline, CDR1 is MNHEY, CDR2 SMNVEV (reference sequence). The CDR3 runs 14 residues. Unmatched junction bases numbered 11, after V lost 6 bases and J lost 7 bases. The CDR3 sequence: CASRAGGAGREQYF. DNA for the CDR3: TGTGCCAGCAGAGCAGGGGGCGCTGGGCGGGAGCAGTACTTC.

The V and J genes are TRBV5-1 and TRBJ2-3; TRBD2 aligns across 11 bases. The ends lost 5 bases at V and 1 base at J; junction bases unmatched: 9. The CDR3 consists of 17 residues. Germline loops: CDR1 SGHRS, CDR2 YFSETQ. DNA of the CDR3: TGCGCCAGCAGTAGTAGCGGGGGGGCCTTGGGCACAGATACGCAGTATTTT. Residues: CASSSSGGALGTDTQYF.

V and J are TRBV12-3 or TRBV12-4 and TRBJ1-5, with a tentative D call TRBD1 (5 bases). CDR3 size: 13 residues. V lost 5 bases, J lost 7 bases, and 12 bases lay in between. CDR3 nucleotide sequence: TGTGCCAGCAGTATCCAAACAGGACAGCCCCAGCATTTT. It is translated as CASSIQTGQPQHF.

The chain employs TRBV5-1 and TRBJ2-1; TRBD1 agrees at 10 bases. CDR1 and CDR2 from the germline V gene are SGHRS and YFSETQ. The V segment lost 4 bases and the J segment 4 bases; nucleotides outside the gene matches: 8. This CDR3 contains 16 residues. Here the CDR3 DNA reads TGCGCCAGCAGCCCCACGGGACAGGGGATTTACAATGAGCAGTTCTTC. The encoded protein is CASSPTGQGIYNEQFF.

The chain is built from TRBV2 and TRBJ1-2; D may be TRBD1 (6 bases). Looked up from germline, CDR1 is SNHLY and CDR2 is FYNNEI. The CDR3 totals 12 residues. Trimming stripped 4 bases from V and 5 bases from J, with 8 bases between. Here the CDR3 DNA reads TGTGCCAGCAGTGGCGGACAGTATGGCTACACCTTC. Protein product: CASSGGQYGYTF.

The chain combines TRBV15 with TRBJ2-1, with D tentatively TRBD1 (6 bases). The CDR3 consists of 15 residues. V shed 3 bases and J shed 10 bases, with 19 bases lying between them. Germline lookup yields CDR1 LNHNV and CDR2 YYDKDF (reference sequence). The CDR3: CATSRSGGRGDEQFF. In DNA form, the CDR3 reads TGTGCCACCAGCAGGAGCGGTGGCAGGGGTGACGAGCAGTTCTTC.

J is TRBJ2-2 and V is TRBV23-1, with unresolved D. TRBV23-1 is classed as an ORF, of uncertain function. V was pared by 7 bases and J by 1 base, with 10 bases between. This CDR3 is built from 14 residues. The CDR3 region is CASIGRRNTGELFF. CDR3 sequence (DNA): TGCGCCAGCATCGGCAGGCGGAACACCGGGGAGCTGTTTTTT.